The 9 T cell receptor beta chains reported below all come from one sample, sequenced in a study of sequential checkpoint blockade in melanoma. The table came from immunoSEQ multiplex PCR; TCRdb's copy has only in-frame clones and leaves some out. The sample records about 7,800 clones, roughly three fifths being singletons. Treatment in this sample: randomized to nivolumab then ipilimumab (arm A) or the reverse (arm B). Here the sequenced sample was CD8+ T cells sorted from blood (inferred from file names), taken from a patient given nivolumab and ipilimumab in sequence. All receptors derive from a human donor with melanoma.

The chain recombines TRBV4-1 with TRBJ2-7; 9 bases map to TRBD2. The length of the CDR3 is 15 residues. The V and J ends lost 1 base and 5 bases, in that order; junction bases with no gene match: 6. The germline V gene has CDR1 MGHRA and CDR2 YSYEKL. The CDR3 protein is CASSQVFSGSHEQYF. The DNA for the CDR3 is TGCGCCAGCAGCCAAGTATTTAGCGGGAGCCACGAGCAGTACTTC.

The rearrangement uses TRBV19 and TRBJ1-5, with 8 nucleotides matching TRBD1. From germline, CDR1 is LNHDA and CDR2 SQIVND (reference sequence). J was trimmed by 4 bases and V by 10 bases; bases with no gene match: 12. CDR3 size: 15 residues. The CDR3 protein is CATELSGQGNQPQHF. The CDR3 DNA is TGTGCCACCGAACTTTCTGGACAGGGTAATCAGCCCCAGCATTTT.

V gene TRBV28 combines with J gene TRBJ2-7; a possible D gene is TRBD1 (7 bases). The CDR3 runs 13 residues. Germline values: CDR1 MDHEN, CDR2 SYDVKM. Trimming pared 6 bases from V and 4 bases from J, leaving 13 bases between. The chain's CDR3 is CASSPRGEYEQYF. The CDR3 region has the DNA TGTGCCAGCAGCCCCAGGGGGGAATACGAGCAGTACTTC. Filled out from reference TRBV28 and TRBJ2-7, the complete variable domain reads DVKVTQSSRYLVKRTGEKVFLECVQDMDHENMFWYRQDPGLGLRLIYFSYDVKMKEKGDIPEGYSVSREKKERFSLILESASTNQTSMYLCASSPRGEYEQYFGPGTRLTVT.

The chain carries TRBV27 and TRBJ2-7; D is unclear. The length of the CDR3 is 13 residues. Germline V gives CDR1 MNHEY, CDR2 SMNVEV (reference sequence). Trimming took off 2 bases at V and 0 bases at J, with 5 bases between the two ends. Here the CDR3 DNA reads TGTGCCAGCAGTTTAATTAGCTCCTACGAGCAGTACTTC. This gives the protein CASSLISSYEQYF.

The gene calls are TRBV5-6 and TRBJ2-1, with a possible D match to TRBD1 (6 bases). Trimming cost V 4 bases and J 5 bases, with 7 bases left between them. The CDR3 contains 12 residues. CDR1 and CDR2 from the germline V gene are SGHDT and YYEEEE. CDR3 DNA: TGTGCCAGCAGCGGGGACAACAATGAGCAGTTCTTC. Translating gives CASSGDNNEQFF.

This clone showed up just a few times. The chain uses TRBV19 and TRBJ2-7; 9 nucleotides agree with TRBD1. CDR3 length: 13 residues. Germline values: CDR1 LNHDA, CDR2 SQIVND (reference sequence). V lost 5 bases to trimming and J lost 6 bases; unmatched junction nucleotides: 5. The CDR3 DNA follows: TGTGCCAGTAGTGTGGGACAGGGTGGCGAGCAGTACTTC. Translation: CASSVGQGGEQYF.

The chain recombines TRBV6-5 with TRBJ2-1, with D perhaps TRBD1 (6 bases). The length of the CDR3 is 13 residues. Germline loops: CDR1 MNHEY, CDR2 SVGAGI. The V and J ends lost 4 bases and 5 bases respectively, with 9 bases between them. The CDR3 region has the DNA TGTGCCAGCAGTTTTCGACAGGACAATGAGCAGTTCTTC. Protein sequence: CASSFRQDNEQFF.

This clone appeared a few times. V usage is TRBV21-1 and J usage is TRBJ1-4; the DNA was not compared with TRBD1, the D call given in the table. TRBV21-1 is a known pseudogene. This CDR3 comprises 21 residues. This CDR3 reads CASSKGGGQSARGTPNEKLFF. CDR3 sequence (DNA): TGTGCCAGCAGCAAAGGAGGGGGACAATCAGCACGGGGAACGCCGAATGAAAAACTGTTTTTT.

The chain combines TRBV19 with TRBJ2-1; 12 nucleotides align to TRBD2. CDR3 size: 15 residues. V was clipped by 5 bases and J by 6 bases; unmatched bases: 5. Germline loops: CDR1 LNHDA, CDR2 SQIVND (reference sequence). The CDR3 nucleotides read TGTGCCAGTAGTTCGACTAGCGGGAGTTTCAATGAGCAGTTCTTC. Amino acids: CASSSTSGSFNEQFF.